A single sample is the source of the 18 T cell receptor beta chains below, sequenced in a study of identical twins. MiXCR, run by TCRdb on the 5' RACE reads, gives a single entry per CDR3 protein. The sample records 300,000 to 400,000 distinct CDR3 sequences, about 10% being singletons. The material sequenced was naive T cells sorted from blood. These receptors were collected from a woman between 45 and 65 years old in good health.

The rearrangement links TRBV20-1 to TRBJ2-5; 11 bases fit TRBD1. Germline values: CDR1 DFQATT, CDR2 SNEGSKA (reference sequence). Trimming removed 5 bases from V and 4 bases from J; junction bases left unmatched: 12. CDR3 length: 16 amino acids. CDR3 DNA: TGCAGTGCTGCCCCCGGGACAGGGGGTTTTTCAGAGACCCAGTACTTC. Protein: CSAAPGTGGFSETQYF.

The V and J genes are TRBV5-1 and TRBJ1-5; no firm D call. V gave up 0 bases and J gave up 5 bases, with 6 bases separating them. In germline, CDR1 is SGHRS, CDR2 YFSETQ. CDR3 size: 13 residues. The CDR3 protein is CASSLDLDQPQHF. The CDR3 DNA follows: TGCGCCAGCAGCTTGGACTTAGATCAGCCCCAGCATTTT.

The CDR3 spells CASRAGRERTDTQYF. CDR3 in DNA: TGCGCCAGCAGGGCGGGTCGGGAGCGCACAGATACGCAGTATTTT. The rearrangement links TRBV5-1 to TRBJ2-3, with D possibly matching TRBD2 (6 bases). CDR3 length: 15 residues. Trimming removed 5 bases at V and 1 base at J, with 14 bases between. Looked up from germline, CDR1 is SGHRS and CDR2 is YFSETQ.

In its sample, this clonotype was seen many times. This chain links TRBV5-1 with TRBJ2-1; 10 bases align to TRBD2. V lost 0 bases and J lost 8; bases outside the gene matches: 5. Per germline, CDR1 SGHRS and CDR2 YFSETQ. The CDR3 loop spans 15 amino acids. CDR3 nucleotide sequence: TGCGCCAGCAGCTTGGTTCTAGCGGGGGTGGATGAGCAGTTCTTC. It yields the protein CASSLVLAGVDEQFF.

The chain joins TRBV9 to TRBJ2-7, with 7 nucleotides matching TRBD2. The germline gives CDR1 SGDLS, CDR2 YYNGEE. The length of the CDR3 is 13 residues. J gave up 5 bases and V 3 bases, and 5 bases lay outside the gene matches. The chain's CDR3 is CASSGLSGNEQYF. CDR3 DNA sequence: TGTGCCAGCAGCGGATTGAGCGGGAACGAGCAGTACTTC. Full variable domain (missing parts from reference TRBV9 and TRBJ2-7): DSGVTQTPKHLITATGQRVTLRCSPRSGDLSVYWYQQSLDQGLQFLIQYYNGEERAKGNILERFSAQQFPDLHSELNLSSLELGDSALYFCASSGLSGNEQYFGPGTRLTVT.

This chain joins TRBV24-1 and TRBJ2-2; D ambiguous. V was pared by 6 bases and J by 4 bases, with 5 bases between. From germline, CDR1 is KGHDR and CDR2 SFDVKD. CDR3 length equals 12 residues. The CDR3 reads CATSRPTGELFF. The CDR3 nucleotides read TGTGCCACCAGTCGTCCCACCGGGGAGCTGTTTTTT.

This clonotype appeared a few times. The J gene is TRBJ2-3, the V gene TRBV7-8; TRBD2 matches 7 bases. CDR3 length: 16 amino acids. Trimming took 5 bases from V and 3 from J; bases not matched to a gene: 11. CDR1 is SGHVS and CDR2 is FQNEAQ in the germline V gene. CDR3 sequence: CASSAFRLGGTDTQYF. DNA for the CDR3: TGTGCCAGCAGCGCCTTTCGACTCGGGGGGACAGATACGCAGTATTTT.

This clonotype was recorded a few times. The CDR3 DNA is TGTGCCAGCAGCCCCACCCCGGACGAGCAGTACTTC. Translated: CASSPTPDEQYF. The chain recombines TRBV7-8 with TRBJ2-7; D remains unclear. The CDR3 contains 12 residues. Germline V gives CDR1 SGHVS, CDR2 FQNEAQ. The V gene lost 5 bases and the J gene lost 5 bases, with 10 bases spanning the gap.

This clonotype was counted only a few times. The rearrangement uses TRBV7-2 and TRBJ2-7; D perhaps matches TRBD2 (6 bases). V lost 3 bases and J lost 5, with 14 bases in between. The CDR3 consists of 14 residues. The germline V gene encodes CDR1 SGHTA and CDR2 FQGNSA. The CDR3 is CASSFGSGEDEQYV. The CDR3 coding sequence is TGTGCCAGCAGCTTCGGGTCGGGGGAGGACGAGCAGTACGTC.

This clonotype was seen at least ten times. The CDR3 nucleotides are TGCAGCGTTGGGACAGGGGGCACCGGGGAGCTGTTTTTT. Amino acids: CSVGTGGTGELFF. The gene calls are TRBV29-1 and TRBJ2-2; TRBD1 matches at 10 bases. After removal of 4 bases from V and 4 bases from J, the junction contained 0 bases not matched to a gene. The CDR3 contains 13 residues. Germline values: CDR1 SQVTM, CDR2 ANQGSEA.

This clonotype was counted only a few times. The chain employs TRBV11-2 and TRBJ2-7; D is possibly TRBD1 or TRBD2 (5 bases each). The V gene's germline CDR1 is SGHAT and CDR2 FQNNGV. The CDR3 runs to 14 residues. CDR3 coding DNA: TGTGCCTGCAGCTTAACGGGGCAGGGCCTCGAGCAGTACGTC. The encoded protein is CACSLTGQGLEQYV.

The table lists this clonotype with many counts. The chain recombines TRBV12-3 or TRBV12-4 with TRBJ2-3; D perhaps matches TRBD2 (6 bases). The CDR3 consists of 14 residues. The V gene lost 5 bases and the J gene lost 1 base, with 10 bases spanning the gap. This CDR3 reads CASSRTGGTDTQYF. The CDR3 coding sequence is TGTGCCAGCAGTCGTACGGGGGGCACAGATACGCAGTATTTT.

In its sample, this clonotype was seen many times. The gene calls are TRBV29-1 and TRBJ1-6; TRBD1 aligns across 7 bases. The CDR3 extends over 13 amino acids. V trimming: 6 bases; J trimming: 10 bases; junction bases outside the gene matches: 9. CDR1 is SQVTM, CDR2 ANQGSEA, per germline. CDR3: CSVRQGNTSPLHF. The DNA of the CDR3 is TGCAGCGTAAGACAGGGAAATACCTCACCCCTCCACTTT. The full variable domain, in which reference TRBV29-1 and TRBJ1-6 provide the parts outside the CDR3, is SAVISQKPSRDICQRGTSLTIQCQVDSQVTMMFWYRQQPGQSLTLIATANQGSEATYESGFVIDKFPISRPNLTFSTLTVSNMSPEDSSIYLCSVRQGNTSPLHFGNGTRLTVT.

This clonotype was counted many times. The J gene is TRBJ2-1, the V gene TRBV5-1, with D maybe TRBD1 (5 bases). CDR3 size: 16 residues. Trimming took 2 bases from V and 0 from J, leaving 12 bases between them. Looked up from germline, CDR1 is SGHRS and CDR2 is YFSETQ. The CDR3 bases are TGCGCCAGCAGCTTTAGGGGCTTGAGCTCCTACAATGAGCAGTTCTTC. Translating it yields CASSFRGLSSYNEQFF.

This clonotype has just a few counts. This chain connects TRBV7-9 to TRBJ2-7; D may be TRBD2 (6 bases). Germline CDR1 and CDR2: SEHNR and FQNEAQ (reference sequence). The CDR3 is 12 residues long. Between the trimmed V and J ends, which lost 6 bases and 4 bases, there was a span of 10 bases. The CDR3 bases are TGTGCCAGCAGGGGGACTTATTACGAGCAGTACGTC. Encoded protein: CASRGTYYEQYV.

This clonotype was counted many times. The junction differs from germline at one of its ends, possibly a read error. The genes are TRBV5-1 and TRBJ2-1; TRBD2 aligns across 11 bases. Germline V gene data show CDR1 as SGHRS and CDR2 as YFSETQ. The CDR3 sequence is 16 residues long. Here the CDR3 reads CASSLAGTSGYNEQFF. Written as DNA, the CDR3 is TGTGCCAGCAGCTTGGCCGGGACTAGCGGTTACAATGAGCAGTTCTTC.

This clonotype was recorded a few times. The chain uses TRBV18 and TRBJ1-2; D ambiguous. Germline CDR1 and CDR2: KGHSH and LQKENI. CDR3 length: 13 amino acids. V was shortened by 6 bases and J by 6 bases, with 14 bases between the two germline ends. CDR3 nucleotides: TGTGCCAGCTCCCCAGCAATCCGGGATGGCTACACCTTC. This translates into CASSPAIRDGYTF.

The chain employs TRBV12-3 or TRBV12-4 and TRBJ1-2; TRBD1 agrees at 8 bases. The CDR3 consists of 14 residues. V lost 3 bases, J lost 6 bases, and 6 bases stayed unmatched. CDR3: CASSFRDRTNGYTF. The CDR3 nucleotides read TGTGCCAGCAGTTTCCGGGACAGGACTAATGGCTACACCTTC.